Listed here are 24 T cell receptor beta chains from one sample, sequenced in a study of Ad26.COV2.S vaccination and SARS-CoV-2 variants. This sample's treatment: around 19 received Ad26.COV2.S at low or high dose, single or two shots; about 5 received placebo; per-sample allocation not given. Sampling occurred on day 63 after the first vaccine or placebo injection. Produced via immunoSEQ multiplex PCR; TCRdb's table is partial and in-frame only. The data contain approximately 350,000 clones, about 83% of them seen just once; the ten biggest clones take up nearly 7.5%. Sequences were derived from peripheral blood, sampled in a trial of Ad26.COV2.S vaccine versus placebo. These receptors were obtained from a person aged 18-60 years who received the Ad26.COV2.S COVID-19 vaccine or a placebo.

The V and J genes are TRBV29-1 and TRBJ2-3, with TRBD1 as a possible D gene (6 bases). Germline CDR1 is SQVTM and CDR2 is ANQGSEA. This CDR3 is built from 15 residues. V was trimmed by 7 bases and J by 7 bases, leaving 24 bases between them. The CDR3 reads CSAPGVRELLNTQYF. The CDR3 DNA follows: TGCAGCGCCCCAGGGGTCAGGGAGCTTCTGAATACGCAGTATTTT.

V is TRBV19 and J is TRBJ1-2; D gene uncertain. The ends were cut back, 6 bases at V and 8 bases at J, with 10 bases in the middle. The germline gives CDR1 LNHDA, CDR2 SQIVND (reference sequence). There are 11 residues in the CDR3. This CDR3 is CASRVREGYTF. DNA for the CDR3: TGTGCCAGTAGAGTTAGGGAAGGCTACACCTTC.

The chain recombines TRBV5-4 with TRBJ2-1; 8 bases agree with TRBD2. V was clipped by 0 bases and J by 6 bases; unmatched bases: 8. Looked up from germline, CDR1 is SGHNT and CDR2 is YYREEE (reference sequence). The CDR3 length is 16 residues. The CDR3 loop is CASSLDTSGAFNEQFF. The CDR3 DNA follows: TGTGCCAGCAGCTTGGATACTAGCGGAGCCTTCAATGAGCAGTTCTTC.

CDR3 sequence reads: CASSPIGIYEQYF. Written as DNA, the CDR3 is TGCGCCAGCAGCCCGATCGGAATATACGAGCAGTACTTC. The chain links TRBV4-1 to TRBJ2-7; D remains unclear. CDR3 length: 13 residues. Germline V gene lookup returns CDR1 MGHRA and CDR2 YSYEKL. V dropped 4 bases and J dropped 4 bases, with 11 bases sitting between them.

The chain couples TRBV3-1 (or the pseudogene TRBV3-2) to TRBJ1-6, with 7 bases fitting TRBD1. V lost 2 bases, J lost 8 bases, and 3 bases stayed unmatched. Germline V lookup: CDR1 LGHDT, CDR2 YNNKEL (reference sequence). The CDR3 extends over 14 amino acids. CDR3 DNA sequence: TGTGCCAGCAGCCAAAGGGACAGTGATTCACCCCTCCACTTT. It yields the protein CASSQRDSDSPLHF.

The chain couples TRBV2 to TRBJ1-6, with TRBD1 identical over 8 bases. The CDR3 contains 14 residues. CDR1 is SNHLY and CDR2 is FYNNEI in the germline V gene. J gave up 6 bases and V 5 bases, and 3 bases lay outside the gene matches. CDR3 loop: CASSLTGGNSPLHF. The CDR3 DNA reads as TGTGCCAGCAGTCTTACAGGGGGTAATTCACCCCTCCACTTT.

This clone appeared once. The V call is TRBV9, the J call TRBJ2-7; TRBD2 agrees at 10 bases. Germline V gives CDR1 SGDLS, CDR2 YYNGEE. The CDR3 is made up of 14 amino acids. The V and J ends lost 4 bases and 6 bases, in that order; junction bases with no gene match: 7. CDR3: CASSPSGRGFEQYF. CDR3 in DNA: TGTGCCAGCAGCCCAAGCGGGAGGGGCTTCGAGCAGTACTTC.

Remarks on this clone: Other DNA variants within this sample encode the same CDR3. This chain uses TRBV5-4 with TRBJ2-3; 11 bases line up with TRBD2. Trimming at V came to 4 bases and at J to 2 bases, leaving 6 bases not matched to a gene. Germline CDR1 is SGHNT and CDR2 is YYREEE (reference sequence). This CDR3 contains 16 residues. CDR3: CASSRGLAGSTDTQYF. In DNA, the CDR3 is TGTGCCAGCAGCCGTGGACTAGCGGGTTCCACAGATACGCAGTATTTT.

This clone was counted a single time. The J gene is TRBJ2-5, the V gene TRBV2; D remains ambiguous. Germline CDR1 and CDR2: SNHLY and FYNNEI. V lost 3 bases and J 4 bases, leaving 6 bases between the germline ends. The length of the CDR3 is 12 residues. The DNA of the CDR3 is TGTGCCAGCAGTGACACCGGAGAGACCCAGTACTTC. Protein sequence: CASSDTGETQYF.

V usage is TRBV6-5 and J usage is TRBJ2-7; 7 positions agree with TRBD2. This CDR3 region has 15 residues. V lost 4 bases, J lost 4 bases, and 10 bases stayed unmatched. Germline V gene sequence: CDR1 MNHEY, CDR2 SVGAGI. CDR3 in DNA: TGTGCCAGCAGTTTCGCGGCGGGGGAACCTTACGAGCAGTACTTC. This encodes CASSFAAGEPYEQYF.

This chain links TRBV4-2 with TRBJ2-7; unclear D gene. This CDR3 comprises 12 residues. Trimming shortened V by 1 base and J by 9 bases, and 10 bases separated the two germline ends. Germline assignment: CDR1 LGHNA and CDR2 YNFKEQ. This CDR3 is CASSQGPAVQYF. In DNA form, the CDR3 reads TGTGCCAGCAGCCAAGGTCCCGCGGTGCAGTACTTC.

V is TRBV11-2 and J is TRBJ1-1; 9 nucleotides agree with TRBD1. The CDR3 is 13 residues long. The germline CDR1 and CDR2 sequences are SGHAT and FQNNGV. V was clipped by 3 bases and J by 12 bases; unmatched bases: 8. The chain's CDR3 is CASSFSQGQGPFF. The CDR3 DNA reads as TGTGCCAGCAGCTTTTCCCAGGGACAGGGTCCTTTCTTT. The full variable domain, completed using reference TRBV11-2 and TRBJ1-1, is EAGVAQSPRYKIIEKRQSVAFWCNPISGHATLYWYQQILGQGPKLLIQFQNNGVVDDSQLPKDRFSAERLKGVDSTLKIQPAKLEDSAVYLCASSFSQGQGPFFGQGTRLTVV.

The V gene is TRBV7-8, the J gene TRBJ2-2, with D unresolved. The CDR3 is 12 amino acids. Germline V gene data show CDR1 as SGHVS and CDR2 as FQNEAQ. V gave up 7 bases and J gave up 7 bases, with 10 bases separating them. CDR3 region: CASTHIGGELFF. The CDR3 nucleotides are TGTGCCAGCACCCACATCGGCGGGGAGCTGTTTTTT.

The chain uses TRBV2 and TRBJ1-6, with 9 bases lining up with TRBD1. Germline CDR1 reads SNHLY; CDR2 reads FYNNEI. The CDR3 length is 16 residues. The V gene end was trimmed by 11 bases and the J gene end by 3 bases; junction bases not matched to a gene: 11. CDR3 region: CASKQGALLYNSPLHF. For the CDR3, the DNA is TGTGCCTCCAAACAGGGGGCCCTTCTCTATAATTCACCCCTCCACTTT.

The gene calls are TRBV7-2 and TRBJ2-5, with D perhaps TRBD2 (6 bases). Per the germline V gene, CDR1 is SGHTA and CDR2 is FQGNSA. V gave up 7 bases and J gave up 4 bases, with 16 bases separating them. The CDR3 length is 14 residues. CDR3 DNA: TGTGCCAGCACCCCCCCGGGGGTGCGAGAGACCCAGTACTTC. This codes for CASTPPGVRETQYF.

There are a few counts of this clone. CDR3 nucleotides: TGTGCCAGCAGCCACCGGACTAGCCTAGATACGCAGTATTTT. It codes for CASSHRTSLDTQYF. This sequence joins TRBV11-2 and TRBJ2-3, with TRBD2 identical over 8 bases. This CDR3 has 14 amino acids. Unmatched junction bases numbered 6, after V lost 5 bases and J lost 5 bases. CDR1 is SGHAT and CDR2 is FQNNGV in the germline V gene. Filled out from reference TRBV11-2 and TRBJ2-3, the complete variable domain reads EAGVAQSPRYKIIEKRQSVAFWCNPISGHATLYWYQQILGQGPKLLIQFQNNGVVDDSQLPKDRFSAERLKGVDSTLKIQPAKLEDSAVYLCASSHRTSLDTQYFGPGTRLTVL.

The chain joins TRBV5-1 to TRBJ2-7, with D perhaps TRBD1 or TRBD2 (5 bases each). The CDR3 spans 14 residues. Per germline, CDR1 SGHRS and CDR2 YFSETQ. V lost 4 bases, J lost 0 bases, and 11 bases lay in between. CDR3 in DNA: TGCGCCAGCAGCCGTGGGGGTCGCTCCTACGAGCAGTACTTC. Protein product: CASSRGGRSYEQYF.

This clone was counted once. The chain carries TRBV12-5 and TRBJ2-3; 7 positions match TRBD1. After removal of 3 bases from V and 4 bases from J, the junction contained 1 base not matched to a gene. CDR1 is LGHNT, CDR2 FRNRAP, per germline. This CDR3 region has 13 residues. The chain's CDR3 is CASGLGQADTQYF. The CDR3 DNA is TGTGCTAGTGGTTTAGGACAGGCAGATACGCAGTATTTT.

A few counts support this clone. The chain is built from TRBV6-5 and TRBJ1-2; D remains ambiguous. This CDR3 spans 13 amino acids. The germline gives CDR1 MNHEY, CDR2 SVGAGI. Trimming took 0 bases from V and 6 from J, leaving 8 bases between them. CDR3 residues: CASSYSSWDGYTF. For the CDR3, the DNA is TGTGCCAGCAGTTACTCTTCCTGGGATGGCTACACCTTC.

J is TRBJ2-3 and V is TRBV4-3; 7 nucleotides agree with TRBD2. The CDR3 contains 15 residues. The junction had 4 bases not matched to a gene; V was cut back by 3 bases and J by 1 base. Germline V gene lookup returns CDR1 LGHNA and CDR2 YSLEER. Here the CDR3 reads CASSHAGVGTDTQYF. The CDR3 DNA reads TGCGCCAGCAGCCATGCGGGGGTGGGCACAGATACGCAGTATTTT.

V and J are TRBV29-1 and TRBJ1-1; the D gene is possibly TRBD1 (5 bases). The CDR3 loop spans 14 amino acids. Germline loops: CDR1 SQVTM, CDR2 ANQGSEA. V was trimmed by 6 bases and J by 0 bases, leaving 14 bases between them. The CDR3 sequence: CSVRGAVLNTEAFF. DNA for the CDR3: TGCAGCGTAAGGGGTGCCGTATTGAACACTGAAGCTTTCTTT.

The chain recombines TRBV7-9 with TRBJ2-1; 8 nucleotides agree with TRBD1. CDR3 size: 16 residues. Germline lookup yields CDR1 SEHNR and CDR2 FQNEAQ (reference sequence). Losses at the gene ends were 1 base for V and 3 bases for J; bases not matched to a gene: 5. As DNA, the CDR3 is TGTGCCAGCAGCTTAGGACAGGGGAGGATCTACAATGAGCAGTTCTTC. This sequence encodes CASSLGQGRIYNEQFF.

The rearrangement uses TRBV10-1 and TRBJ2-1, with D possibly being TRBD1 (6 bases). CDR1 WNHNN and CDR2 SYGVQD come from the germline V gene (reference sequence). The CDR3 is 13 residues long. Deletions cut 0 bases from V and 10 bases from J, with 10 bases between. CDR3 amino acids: CASSESAGEEQFF. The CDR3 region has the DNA TGCGCCAGCAGTGAGTCTGCAGGGGAGGAGCAGTTCTTC.

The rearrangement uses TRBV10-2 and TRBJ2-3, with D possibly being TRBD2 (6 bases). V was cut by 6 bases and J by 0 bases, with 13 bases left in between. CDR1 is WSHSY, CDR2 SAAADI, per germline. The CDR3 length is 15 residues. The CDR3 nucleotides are TGCGCCAGCAGCCTTTCCGGGACTAGCACAGATACGCAGTATTTT. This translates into CASSLSGTSTDTQYF.